Given below is one T cell receptor (beta chain) in context. This CDR3 is also generated by other DNA sequences in the sample. Sequencing used immunoSEQ multiplex PCR; TCRdb keeps in-frame clones, though not all of them. The table lists about 41,000 clones, approximately 80% of them singletons. The sample originates from a study of PD-1 blockade in classical Hodgkin lymphoma. V lost 5 bases and J 0 bases, leaving 11 bases between the germline ends. This CDR3 comprises 14 residues. The germline V gene encodes CDR1 SEHNR and CDR2 FQNEAQ (reference sequence). Relapse after autologous stem cell transplantation occurred in every patient, and brentuximab vedotin exposure varied.

V is TRBV7-9 and J is TRBJ2-7; D is uncertain. The material was peripheral blood mononuclear cells (PBMCs), obtained at baseline. The receptor was isolated from a human donor with classical Hodgkin lymphoma. The CDR3 is CASSPDSLSYEQYF. CDR3 nucleotides: TGTGCCAGCAGCCCCGACTCCCTCTCCTACGAGCAGTACTTC.